This T cell receptor beta chain is drawn from a study of blood T cell repertoires in COVID-19 (dated by TCRdb to 2020 to 2022). Context from the whole study: Samples from collaborators originated in the United States, Italy and Spain and spanned both the acute and convalescent phases of COVID-19. The dataset comprised deeply sampled blood TCRbeta repertoires from subjects exposed to, actively infected with, or recovered from COVID-19. Samples were obtained from the ongoing ImmuneRACE study (first 160 participants) and from approximately 1,200 subjects provided by 6 global collaborators. A de-identified subject ID, COVID-19 status, age in years and sex were almost always included in the sample metadata. The material from the prospective study consisted of cDNA or gDNA derived from T cells, B-cell-depleted T cells, or PBMCs. HLA class I and class II types, where available, came from metadata supplied by the sample provider rather than from assay-based typing. The repertoires were made available in a free public database intended to serve as a resource for research on the immune response to SARS-CoV-2. Broad study findings and their caveats: How much clinical and demographic metadata was included differed by source and by participant, and the metadata was provided uncurated.

Inclusive of the bounding cysteine and phenylalanine, the CDR3 is 17 residues long. Only the CDR3 portion is preserved as DNA: 51 bases, with reading frame beginning at the first base. Based on the germline V gene, the CDR1 and CDR2 sequences are SGHAT and FQNNGV. V is cut back by 3 bases and J by 1 base, with 3 bases in the junction unmatched. Participants in the prospective study were enrolled through a virtual design, were aged about 18 to 100 years, and lived in about 25 United States geographic areas. In the prospective study, cohorts were assigned on the basis of participant-reported clinical history obtained from a screening survey and a study questionnaire. Each participant in the prospective study had whole blood, serum and a nasopharyngeal or oropharyngeal swab collected by mobile phlebotomists. Participants in the prospective study had the option to provide additional blood draws and questionnaires over an approximately 2-month period. Blood samples from the prospective study were shipped frozen or at room temperature prior to DNA extraction.

TCRbeta CDR3 regions were amplified from genomic DNA by means of the immunoSEQ Assay, a bias-controlled multiplex PCR. Concerning the study's data processing: Within the assay, amplification of reference gene primers was used to estimate how many nucleated cells each sample contained. Sequence reads were collapsed and filtered to measure the absolute abundance of every unique TCRbeta CDR3 rearrangement. For each sample, productive Simpson clonality was calculated as the square root of Simpson's diversity index across productive rearrangements. TCRdb retrieved this table from immuneACCESS and kept in-frame rearrangements only. Not all clones are present; in checked studies, unresolved V genes account for under half, and no reason is known for the remainder. For V, J and clone size, that table is used; D and trimming come from the DNA. The sample table shows around 190,000 clones, and under 80% are seen once. The ten most abundant clones make up around a sixth of the sample.

Concerning this clone: No antigen is known for it. Per-nucleotide qualities are absent, and no much larger clonotype sits a single base away.

Source material: PBMCs or T cells enriched from blood (not recorded which). The receptor comes from a woman in her 50s with acute COVID-19. This chain joins TRBV11-2 to TRBJ2-3; TRBD2 matches 14 bases in the middle. The CDR3 amino acid sequence is: CASSLGTSGGRTDTQYF. The nucleotide sequence reads as follows: TGTGCCAGCAGCTTGGGGACTAGCGGGGGTCGCACAGATACGCAGTATTTT. Joined to the reference TRBV11-2 and TRBJ2-3 proteins, this CDR3 gives the full variable domain: EAGVAQSPRYKIIEKRQSVAFWCNPISGHATLYWYQQILGQGPKLLIQFQNNGVVDDSQLPKDRFSAERLKGVDSTLKIQPAKLEDSAVYLCASSLGTSGGRTDTQYFGPGTRLTVL.